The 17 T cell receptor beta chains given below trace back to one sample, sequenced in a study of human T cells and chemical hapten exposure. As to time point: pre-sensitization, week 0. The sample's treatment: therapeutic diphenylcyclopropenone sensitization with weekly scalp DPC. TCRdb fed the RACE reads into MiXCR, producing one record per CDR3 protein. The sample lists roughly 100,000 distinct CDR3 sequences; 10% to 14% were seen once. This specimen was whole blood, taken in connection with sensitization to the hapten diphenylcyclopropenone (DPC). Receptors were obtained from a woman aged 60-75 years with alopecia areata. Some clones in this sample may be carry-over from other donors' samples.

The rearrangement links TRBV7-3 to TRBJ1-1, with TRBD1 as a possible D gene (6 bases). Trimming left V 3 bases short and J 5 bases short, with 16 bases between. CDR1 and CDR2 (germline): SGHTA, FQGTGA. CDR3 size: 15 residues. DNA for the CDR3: TGTGCCAGCAGCTTGGAACAGGGAAGTCAAACTGAAGCTTTCTTT. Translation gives CASSLEQGSQTEAFF.

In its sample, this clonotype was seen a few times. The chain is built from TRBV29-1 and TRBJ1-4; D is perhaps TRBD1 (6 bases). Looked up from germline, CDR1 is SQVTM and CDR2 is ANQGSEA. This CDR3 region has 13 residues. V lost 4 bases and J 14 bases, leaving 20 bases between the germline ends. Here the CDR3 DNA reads TGCAGCGTTGCTACGGGGCAGGGGTCGAGTCTGTTTTTT. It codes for CSVATGQGSSLFF.

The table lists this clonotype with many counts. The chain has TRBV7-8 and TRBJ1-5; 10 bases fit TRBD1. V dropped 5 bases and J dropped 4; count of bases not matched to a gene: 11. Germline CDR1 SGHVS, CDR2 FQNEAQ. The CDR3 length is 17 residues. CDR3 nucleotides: TGTGCCAGCAGCCAAGCCGGGACAGGGGATCATAATCAGCCCCAGCATTTT. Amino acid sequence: CASSQAGTGDHNQPQHF.

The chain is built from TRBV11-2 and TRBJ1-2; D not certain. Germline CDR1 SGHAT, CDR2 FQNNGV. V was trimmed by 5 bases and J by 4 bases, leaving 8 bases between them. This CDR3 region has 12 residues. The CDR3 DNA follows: TGTGCCAGCAGCCCCGGAGGCTATGGCTACACCTTC. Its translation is CASSPGGYGYTF. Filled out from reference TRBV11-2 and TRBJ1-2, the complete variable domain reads EAGVAQSPRYKIIEKRQSVAFWCNPISGHATLYWYQQILGQGPKLLIQFQNNGVVDDSQLPKDRFSAERLKGVDSTLKIQPAKLEDSAVYLCASSPGGYGYTFGSGTRLTVV.

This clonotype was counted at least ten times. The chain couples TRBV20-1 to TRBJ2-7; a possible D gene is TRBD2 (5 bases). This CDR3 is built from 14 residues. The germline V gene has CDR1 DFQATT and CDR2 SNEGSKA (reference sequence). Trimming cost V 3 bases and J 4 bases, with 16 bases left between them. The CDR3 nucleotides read TGCAGTGCTAGGGAGGAAGGACGCCGATACGAGCAGTACTTC. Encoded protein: CSAREEGRRYEQYF.

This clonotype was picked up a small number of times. In DNA, the CDR3 is TGTGCCAGCAGACCGAAAGGGGGACAGTCGAACACCGGGGAGCTGTTTTTT. It translates to CASRPKGGQSNTGELFF. The V gene is TRBV2, the J gene TRBJ2-2; 7 bases are a match to TRBD1. CDR3 length: 17 residues. The germline V gene has CDR1 SNHLY and CDR2 FYNNEI. The ends lost 6 bases at V and 0 bases at J; junction bases unmatched: 10.

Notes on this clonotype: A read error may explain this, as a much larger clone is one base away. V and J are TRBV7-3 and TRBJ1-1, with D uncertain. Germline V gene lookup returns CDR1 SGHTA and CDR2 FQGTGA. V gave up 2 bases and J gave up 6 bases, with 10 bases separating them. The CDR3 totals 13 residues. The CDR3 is CASSLALAAEAFF. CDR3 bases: TGTGCCAGCAGCTTAGCGTTGGCAGCTGAAGCTTTCTTT. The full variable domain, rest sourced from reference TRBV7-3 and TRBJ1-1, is GAGVSQTPSNKVTEKGKYVELRCDPISGHTALYWYRQSLGQGPEFLIYFQGTGAADDSGLPNDRFFAVRPEGSVSTLKIQRTERGDSAVYLCASSLALAAEAFFGQGTRLTVV.

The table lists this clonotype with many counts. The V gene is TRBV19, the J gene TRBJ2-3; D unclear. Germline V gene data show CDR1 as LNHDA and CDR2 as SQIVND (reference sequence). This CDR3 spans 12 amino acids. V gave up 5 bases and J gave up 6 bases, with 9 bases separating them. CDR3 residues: CASSVTYDTQYF. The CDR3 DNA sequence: TGTGCCAGTAGTGTAACCTATGATACGCAGTATTTT.

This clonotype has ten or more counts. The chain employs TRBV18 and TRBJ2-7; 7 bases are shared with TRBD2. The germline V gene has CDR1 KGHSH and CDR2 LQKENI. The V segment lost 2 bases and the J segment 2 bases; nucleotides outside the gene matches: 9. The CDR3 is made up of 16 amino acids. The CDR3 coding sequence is TGTGCCAGCTCACCATTCGGGGGGTCATTCACCTACGAGCAGTACTTC. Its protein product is CASSPFGGSFTYEQYF.

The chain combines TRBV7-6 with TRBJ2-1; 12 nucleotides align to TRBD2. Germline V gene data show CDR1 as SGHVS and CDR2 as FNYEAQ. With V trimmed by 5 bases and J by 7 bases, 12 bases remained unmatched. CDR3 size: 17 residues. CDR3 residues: CASSLRTSGELGNEQFF. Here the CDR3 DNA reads TGTGCCAGCAGCCTCCGGACTAGCGGGGAACTGGGTAATGAGCAGTTCTTC.

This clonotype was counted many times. CDR3 loop: CASSVGTGEETQYF. CDR3 sequence (DNA): TGCGCCAGCAGTGTTGGGACAGGGGAGGAGACCCAGTACTTC. The V gene is TRBV10-2, the J gene TRBJ2-5; TRBD1 aligns across 10 bases. The germline V gene has CDR1 WSHSY and CDR2 SAAADI. Unmatched junction bases numbered 4, after V lost 4 bases and J lost 5 bases. The CDR3 contains 14 residues.

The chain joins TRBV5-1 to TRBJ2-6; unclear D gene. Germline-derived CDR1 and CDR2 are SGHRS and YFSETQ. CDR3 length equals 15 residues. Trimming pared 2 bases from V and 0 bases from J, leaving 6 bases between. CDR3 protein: CASSFSVSGANVLTF. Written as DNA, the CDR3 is TGCGCCAGCAGCTTTTCTGTCTCTGGGGCCAACGTCCTGACTTTC.

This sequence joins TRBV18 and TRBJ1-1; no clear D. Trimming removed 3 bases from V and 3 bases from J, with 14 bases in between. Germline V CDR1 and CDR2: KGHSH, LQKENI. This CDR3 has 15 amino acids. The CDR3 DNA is TGTGCCAGCTCACCGGATCCGGGGTTGGACACTGAAGCTTTCTTT. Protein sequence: CASSPDPGLDTEAFF.

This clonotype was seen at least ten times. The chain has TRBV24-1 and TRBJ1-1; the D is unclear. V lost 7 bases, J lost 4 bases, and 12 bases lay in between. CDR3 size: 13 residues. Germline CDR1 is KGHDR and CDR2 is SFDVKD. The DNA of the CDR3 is TGTGCCACCAGGGGTTCGGCTACCACTGAAGCTTTCTTT. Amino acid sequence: CATRGSATTEAFF.

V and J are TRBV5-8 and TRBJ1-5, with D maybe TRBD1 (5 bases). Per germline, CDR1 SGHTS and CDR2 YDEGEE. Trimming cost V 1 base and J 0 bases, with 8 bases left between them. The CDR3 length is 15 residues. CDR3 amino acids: CASSLWGNSNQPQHF. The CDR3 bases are TGTGCCAGCAGCTTGTGGGGGAATAGCAATCAGCCCCAGCATTTT.

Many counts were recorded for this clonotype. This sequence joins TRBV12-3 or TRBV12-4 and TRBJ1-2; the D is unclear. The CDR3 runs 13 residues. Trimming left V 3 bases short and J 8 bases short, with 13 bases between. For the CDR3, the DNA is TGTGCCAGCAGTTTTCCAGGATTGGGGGGCTACACCTTC. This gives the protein CASSFPGLGGYTF.

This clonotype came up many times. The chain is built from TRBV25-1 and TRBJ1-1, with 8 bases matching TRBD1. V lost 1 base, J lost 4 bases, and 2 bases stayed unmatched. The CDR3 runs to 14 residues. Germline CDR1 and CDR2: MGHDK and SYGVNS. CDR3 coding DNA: TGTGCCAGCAGTGAATTCAGGGGGCCCACTGAAGCTTTCTTT. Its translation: CASSEFRGPTEAFF.